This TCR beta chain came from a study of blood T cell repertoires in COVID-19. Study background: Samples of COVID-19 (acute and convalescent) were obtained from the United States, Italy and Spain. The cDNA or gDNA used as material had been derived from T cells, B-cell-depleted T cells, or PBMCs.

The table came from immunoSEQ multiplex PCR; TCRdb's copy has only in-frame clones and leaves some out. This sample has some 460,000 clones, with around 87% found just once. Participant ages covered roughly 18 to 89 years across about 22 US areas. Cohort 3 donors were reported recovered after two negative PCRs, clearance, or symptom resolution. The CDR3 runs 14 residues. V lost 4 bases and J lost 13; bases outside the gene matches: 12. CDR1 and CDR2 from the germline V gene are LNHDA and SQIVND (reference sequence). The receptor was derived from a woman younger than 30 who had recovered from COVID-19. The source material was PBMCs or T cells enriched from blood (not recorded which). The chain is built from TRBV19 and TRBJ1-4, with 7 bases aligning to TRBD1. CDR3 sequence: CASSTGTVQLRLFF. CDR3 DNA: TGTGCCAGTAGTACGGGGACAGTACAATTACGACTGTTTTTT.